This TCR beta chain comes out of a study of blood T cell repertoires in COVID-19. As for the study in general: Sites across the United States, Italy and Spain contributed samples from acute and convalescent COVID-19. T cells, B-cell-depleted T cells, or PBMCs provided the cDNA or gDNA that served as material.

Germline CDR1 LNHDA, CDR2 SQIVND (reference sequence). The CDR3 sequence is 14 residues long. Trimming at V came to 6 bases and at J to 0 bases, leaving 1 base not matched to a gene. The authors' processing: Reference gene primer amplification yielded estimated nucleated cell counts. Using immunoSEQ multiplex PCR, the repertoire was profiled, and TCRdb retains in-frame clones only, with some absent. D and trimming were read from the DNA, whereas the V and J calls and clone size are those reported in that table. Here the sample spans about 120,000 clones, 80% to 90% being singletons. The chain uses TRBV19 and TRBJ1-4; 7 nucleotides align to TRBD1. Material for sequencing was peripheral blood. The receptor comes from a human donor in a cohort sampled during active COVID-19. The CDR3 DNA reads TGTGCCAGTAGAGGACAGGCAACTAATGAAAAACTGTTTTTT. Its protein is CASRGQATNEKLFF.